This TCR beta chain originates from a study of Ad26.COV2.S vaccination and SARS-CoV-2 variants (dated by TCRdb to the early 2020s). Some background on the complete study: Vaccine-arm donors were drawn from COV1001, a multicentre, randomized, double-blind, placebo-controlled phase I-IIa trial of Ad26.COV2.S in healthy adults. Ad26.COV2.S was given intramuscularly at 5x10^10 or 1x10^11 viral particles, as a single shot or as two shots 56 days apart. Trial participants were randomized into five groups of five: low-dose or high-dose Ad26.COV2.S given once or twice, or placebo on both occasions. A total of some 30 samples were included in the TCR-sequenced set, comprising about 20 Ad26.COV2.S vaccine recipients, 5 placebo recipients and 8 SARS-CoV-2 convalescent individuals. Investigators remained blinded to trial group allocation during experiments and outcome assessment. Sequencing of the TCRbeta repertoire served to evaluate the specificity and breadth of SARS-CoV-2-reactive T cell receptors following Ad26.COV2.S vaccination.

Including cysteine and phenylalanine, the CDR3 has 14 amino acids. Just CDR3 DNA is preserved here, 42 bases in frame from base 1. CDR1 and CDR2, looked up from the germline V gene (reference sequence), are WNHNN and SYGVQD. V loses 4 bases, J loses 4 bases, and the germline ends lie 12 bases apart. The immunoSEQ Assay was the method used to sequence TCRbeta CDR3 regions. After extraction, genomic DNA underwent amplification by bias-controlled multiplex PCR, followed by high-throughput sequencing. The study's processing was this. To quantify the absolute abundance of every unique TCRbeta CDR3 region, sequences were collapsed and filtered. Usable DNA was measured by amplifying reference genes present in all nucleated cells, and TCRbeta template counts were normalized to that usable DNA to estimate T cell fraction. Repertoire TCRs were annotated as SARS-CoV-2-specific by exact matching of V gene, CDR3 amino acid sequence and J gene to a known reactive TCR set. The reference SARS-CoV-2 TCR set came from MIRA and was filtered for enrichment in COVID-19-positive ImmuneCODE repertoires, removing public or cross-reactive TCRs. Based on the MIRA antigens, annotated TCRs were further analysed at the level of specific ORF or position within ORF. Depth was the summed frequency of annotated unique rearrangements, while breadth was defined as annotated unique rearrangements over total unique productive rearrangements. Two-sided Wilcoxon rank-sum tests were applied when comparing TCR breadth between groups. The source is immuneACCESS, and TCRdb retained only in-frame sequences with V and J called. Part of the clones is not carried over; for the studies checked, unresolved V genes explain less than half of this, and the remainder is unexplained. V and J calls plus clone size are reproduced from that table; the DNA served to infer D and trimming. For this sample there are some 250,000 clones; over 75% appear just once. The ten largest clones add up to roughly 10% of the sample.

Notes on this clone: What antigen it recognizes has not been identified. Nothing much larger sits one base from this clone, and base qualities are not available.

Beyond this particular receptor, the publication reports: It was noted by the authors that total T cell responses may have been underestimated by the TCR breadth and depth analyses. Comparable non-spike TCR breadth was observed between vaccine and placebo recipients, consistent with only spike being contained in the vaccine. Spike-specific TCR breadth was higher in Ad26.COV2.S recipients than in placebo recipients (P = 0.0014). After vaccination, spike-specific CD8+ and CD4+ T cell responses were reported to show substantial breadth. The study lacked the statistical power to compare responses across vaccine doses or regimens.

What this sample's treatment or condition label stands for: roughly 19 received Ad26.COV2.S at low or high dose, single or two shots; about 5 received placebo; per-sample allocation not given. For vaccine and placebo recipients, repertoires were sequenced using samples collected on day 63 after the first injection. Cohort 1b enrolled some 25 adults aged 18-55 years at a single site in Boston, USA, between 29 July and 7 August 2020. As a vaccine, Ad26.COV2.S was a replication-incompetent adenovirus type 26 vector that expressed a prefusion-stabilized SARS-CoV-2 spike protein derived from the original Wuhan strain.

The chain employs TRBV10-1 and TRBJ2-3; no D gene is confidently identified. Sequencing was performed on peripheral blood, taken in a trial of Ad26.COV2.S vaccine versus placebo. The TCR originated in a person between 18 and 65 years old who received the Ad26.COV2.S COVID-19 vaccine or a placebo. The nucleotides read TGCGCCAGCAGTGTGATAGCCAACGCAGATACGCAGTATTTT. The resulting protein is CASSVIANADTQYF.